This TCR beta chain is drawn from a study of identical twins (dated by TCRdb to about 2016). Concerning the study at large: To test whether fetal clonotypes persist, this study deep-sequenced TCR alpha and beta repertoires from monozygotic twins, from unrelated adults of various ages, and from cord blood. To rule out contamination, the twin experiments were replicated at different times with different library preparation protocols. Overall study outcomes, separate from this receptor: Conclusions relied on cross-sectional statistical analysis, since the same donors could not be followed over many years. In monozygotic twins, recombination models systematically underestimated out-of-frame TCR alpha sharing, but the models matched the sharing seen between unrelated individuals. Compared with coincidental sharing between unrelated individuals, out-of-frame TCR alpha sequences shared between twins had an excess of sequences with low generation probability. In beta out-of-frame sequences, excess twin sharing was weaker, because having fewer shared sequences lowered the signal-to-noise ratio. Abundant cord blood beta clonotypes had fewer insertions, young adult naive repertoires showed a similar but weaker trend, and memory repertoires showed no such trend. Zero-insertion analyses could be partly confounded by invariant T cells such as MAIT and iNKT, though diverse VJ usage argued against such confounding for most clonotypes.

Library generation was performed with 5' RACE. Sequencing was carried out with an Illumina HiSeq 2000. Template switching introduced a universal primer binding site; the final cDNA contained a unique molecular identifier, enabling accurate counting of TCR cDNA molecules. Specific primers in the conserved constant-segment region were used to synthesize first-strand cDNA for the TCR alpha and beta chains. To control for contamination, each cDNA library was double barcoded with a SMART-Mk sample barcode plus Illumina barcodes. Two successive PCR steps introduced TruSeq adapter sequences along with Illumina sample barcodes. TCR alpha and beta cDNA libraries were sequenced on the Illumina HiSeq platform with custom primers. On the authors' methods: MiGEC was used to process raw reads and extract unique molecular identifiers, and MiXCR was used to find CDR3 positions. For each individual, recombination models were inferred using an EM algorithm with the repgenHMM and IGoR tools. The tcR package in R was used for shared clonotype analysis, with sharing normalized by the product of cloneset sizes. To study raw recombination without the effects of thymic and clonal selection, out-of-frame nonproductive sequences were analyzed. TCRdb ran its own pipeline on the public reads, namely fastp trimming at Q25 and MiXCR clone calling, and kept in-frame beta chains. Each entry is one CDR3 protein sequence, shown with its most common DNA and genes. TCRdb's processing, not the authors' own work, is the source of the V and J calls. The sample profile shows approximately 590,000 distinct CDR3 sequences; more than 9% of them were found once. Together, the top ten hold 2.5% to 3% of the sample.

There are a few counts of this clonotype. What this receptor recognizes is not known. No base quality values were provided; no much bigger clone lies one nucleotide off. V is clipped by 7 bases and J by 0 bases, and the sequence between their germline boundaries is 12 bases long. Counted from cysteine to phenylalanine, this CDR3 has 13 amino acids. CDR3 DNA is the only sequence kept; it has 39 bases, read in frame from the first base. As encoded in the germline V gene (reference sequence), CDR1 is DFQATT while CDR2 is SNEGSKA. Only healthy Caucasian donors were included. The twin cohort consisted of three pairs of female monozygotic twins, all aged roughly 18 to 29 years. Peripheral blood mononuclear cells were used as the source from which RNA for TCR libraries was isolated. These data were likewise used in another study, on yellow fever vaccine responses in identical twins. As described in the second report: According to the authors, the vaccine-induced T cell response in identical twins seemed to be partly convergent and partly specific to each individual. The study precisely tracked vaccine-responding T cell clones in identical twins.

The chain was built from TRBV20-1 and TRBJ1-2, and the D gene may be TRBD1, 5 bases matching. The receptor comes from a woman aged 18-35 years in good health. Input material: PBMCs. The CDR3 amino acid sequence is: CSVGRQTNYGYTF. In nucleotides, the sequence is TGCAGTGTAGGGAGACAGACTAACTATGGCTACACCTTC.